This TCR beta chain was found in a study of T cell responses to AZD1222 COVID-19 vaccine. Study findings and constraints: Spike regions recognized by vaccine-associated CD4 TCRs spanned the protein, led by 160-218 and 743-854. Clonal diversity was possibly underestimated; the donors were predominantly white British and more often female. Compared with day 0, the breadth and depth of the Spike-specific TCR repertoire rose significantly after two doses of AZD1222.

Some second doses came at about 4 weeks and others at about 12 weeks; these were pooled. The table came from immunoSEQ multiplex PCR; TCRdb's copy has only in-frame clones and leaves some out. This sample yields 140,000 or so clones, of which roughly 92% are seen a single time; roughly 4% belongs to the top ten. Looked up from germline, CDR1 is MNHEY and CDR2 is SVGAGI. V gave up 6 bases and J gave up 12 bases; unmatched junction bases: 7. The CDR3 length is 12 residues. Regarding this clone: The antigen remains undetermined.

The chain employs TRBV6-5 and TRBJ1-3; 8 bases fit TRBD1. Here the sequenced sample was peripheral blood, taken 28 days after the second AZD1222 dose. The origin of this receptor is an adult who received the AZD1222 COVID-19 vaccine. The CDR3 spells CASRDRDKHIYF. CDR3 DNA sequence: TGTGCCAGCAGGGACAGGGACAAGCACATATATTTT.